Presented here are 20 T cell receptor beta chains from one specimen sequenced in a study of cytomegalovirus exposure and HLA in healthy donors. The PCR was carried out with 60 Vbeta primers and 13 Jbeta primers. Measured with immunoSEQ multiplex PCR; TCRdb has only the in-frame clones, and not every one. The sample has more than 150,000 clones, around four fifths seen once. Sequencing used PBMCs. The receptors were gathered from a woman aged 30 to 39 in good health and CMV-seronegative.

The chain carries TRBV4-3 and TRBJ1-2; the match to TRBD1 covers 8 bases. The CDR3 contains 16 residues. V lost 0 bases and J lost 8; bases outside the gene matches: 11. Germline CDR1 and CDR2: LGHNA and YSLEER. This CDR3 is CASSQEGGQGLGGYTF. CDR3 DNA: TGCGCCAGCAGCCAAGAAGGAGGACAGGGCCTGGGGGGCTACACCTTC.

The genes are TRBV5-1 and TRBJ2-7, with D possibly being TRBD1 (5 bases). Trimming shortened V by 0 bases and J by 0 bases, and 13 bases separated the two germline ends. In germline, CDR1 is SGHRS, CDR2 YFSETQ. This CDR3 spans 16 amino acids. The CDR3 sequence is CASSLGEAGSSYEQYF. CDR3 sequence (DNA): TGCGCCAGCAGCTTGGGTGAAGCAGGGTCCTCCTACGAGCAGTACTTC.

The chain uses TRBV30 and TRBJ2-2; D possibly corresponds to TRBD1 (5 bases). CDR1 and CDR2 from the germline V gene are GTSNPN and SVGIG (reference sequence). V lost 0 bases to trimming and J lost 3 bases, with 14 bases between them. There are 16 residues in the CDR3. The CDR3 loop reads CAWSVRQGYYTGELFF. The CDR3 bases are TGTGCCTGGAGTGTACGTCAGGGATACTACACCGGGGAGCTGTTTTTT. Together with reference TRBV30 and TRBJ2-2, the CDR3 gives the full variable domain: SQTIHQWPATLVQPVGSPLSLECTVEGTSNPNLYWYRQAAGRGLQLLFYSVGIGQISSEVPQNLSASRPQDRQFILSSKKLLLSDSGFYLCAWSVRQGYYTGELFFGEGSRLTVL.

CDR3 sequence: CASSVYNSLSNQPQHF. The CDR3 nucleotides are TGTGCCAGCAGTGTATACAACAGCCTTAGCAATCAGCCCCAGCATTTT. V is TRBV2 and J is TRBJ1-5; D is ambiguous. Germline loops: CDR1 SNHLY, CDR2 FYNNEI. Trimming shortened V by 4 bases and J by 0 bases, and 13 bases separated the two germline ends. The CDR3 covers 16 residues.

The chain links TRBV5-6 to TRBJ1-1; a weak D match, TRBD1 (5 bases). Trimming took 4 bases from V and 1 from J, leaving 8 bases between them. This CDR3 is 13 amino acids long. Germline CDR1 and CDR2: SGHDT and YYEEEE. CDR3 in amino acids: CASSIQGNTEAFF. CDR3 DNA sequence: TGTGCCAGCAGCATCCAGGGGAACACTGAAGCTTTCTTT.

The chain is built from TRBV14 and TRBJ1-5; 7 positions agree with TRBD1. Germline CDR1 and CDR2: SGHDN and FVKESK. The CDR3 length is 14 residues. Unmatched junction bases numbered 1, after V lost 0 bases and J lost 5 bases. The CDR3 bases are TGTGCCAGCAGCCAAGACAGGGGGGATCAGCCCCAGCATTTT. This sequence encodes CASSQDRGDQPQHF.

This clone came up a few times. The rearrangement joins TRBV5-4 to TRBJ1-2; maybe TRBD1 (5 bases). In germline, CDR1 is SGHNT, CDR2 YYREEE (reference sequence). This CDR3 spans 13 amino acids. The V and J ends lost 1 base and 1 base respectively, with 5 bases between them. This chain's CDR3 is CASSLRGNYGYTF. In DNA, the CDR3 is TGTGCCAGCAGCTTGAGGGGTAACTATGGCTACACCTTC. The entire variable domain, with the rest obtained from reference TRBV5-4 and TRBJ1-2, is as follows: ETGVTQSPTHLIKTRGQQVTLRCSSQSGHNTVSWYQQALGQGPQFIFQYYREEENGRGNFPPRFSGLQFPNYSSELNVNALELDDSALYLCASSLRGNYGYTFGSGTRLTVV.

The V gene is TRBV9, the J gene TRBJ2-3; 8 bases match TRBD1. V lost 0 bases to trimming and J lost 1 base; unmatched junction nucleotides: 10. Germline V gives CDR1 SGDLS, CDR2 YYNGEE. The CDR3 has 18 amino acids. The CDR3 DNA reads TGTGCCAGCAGCGTAGGTCTGCAGGGGGCCTATGGCACAGATACGCAGTATTTT. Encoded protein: CASSVGLQGAYGTDTQYF.

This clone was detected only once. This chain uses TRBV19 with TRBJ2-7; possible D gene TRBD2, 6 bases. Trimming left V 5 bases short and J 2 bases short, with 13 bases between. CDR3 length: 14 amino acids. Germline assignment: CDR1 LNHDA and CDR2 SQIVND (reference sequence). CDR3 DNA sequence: TGTGCCAGTAGTGCGGGGCCTCAAGCCTACGAGCAGTACTTC. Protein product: CASSAGPQAYEQYF.

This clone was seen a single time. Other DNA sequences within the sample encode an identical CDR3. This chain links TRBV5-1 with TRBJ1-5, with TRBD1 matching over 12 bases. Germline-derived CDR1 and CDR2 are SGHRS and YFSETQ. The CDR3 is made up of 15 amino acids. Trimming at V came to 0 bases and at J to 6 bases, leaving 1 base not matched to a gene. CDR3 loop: CASSLEGQGAQPQHF. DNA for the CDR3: TGCGCCAGCAGCTTGGAGGGACAGGGGGCTCAGCCCCAGCATTTT.

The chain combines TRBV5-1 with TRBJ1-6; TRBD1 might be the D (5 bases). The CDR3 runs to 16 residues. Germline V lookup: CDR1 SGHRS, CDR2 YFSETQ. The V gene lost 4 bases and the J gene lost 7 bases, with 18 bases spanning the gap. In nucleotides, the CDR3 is TGCGCCAGCAGCCGGGGGTGGTCATCTCCGAATTCACCCCTCCACTTT. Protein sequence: CASSRGWSSPNSPLHF.

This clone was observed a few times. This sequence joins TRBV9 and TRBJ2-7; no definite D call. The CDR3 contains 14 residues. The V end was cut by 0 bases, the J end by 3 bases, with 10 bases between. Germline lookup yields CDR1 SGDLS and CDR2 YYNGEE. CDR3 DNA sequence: TGTGCCAGCAGCGTAGGCGTAACCGTCTACGAGCAGTACTTC. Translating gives CASSVGVTVYEQYF.

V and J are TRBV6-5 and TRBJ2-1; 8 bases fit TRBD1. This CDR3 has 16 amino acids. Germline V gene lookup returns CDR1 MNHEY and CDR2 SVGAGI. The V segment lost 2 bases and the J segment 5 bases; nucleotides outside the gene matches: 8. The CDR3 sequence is CASSYGPDRENNEQFF. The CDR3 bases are TGTGCCAGCAGTTACGGACCGGACAGGGAGAACAATGAGCAGTTCTTC.

The CDR3 region is CASSQGRDRVTYEQYF. The CDR3 DNA sequence: TGCGCCAGCAGCCAAGGCCGGGACAGGGTTACCTACGAGCAGTACTTC. This rearrangement joins TRBV4-1 to TRBJ2-7; 9 bases are a match to TRBD1. Trimming took 1 base from V and 2 from J; bases not matched to a gene: 6. The CDR3 has 16 amino acids. Germline loops: CDR1 MGHRA, CDR2 YSYEKL.

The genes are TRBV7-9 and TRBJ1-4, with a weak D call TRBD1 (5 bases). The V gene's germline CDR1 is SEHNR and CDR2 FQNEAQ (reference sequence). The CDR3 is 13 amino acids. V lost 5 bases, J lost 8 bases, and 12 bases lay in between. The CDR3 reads CASSPGLGEKLFF. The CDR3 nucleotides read TGTGCCAGCAGCCCAGGGTTAGGCGAAAAACTGTTTTTT.

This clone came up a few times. The CDR3 reads CAWIPRDRGTGELFF. DNA for the CDR3: TGTGCCTGGATCCCCAGGGACAGGGGAACCGGGGAGCTGTTTTTT. The chain couples TRBV30 to TRBJ2-2; TRBD1 matches at 10 bases. V shed 4 bases and J 5 bases; nucleotides not matched to a gene: 7. CDR1 is GTSNPN and CDR2 is SVGIG in the germline V gene (reference sequence). The CDR3 runs 15 residues.

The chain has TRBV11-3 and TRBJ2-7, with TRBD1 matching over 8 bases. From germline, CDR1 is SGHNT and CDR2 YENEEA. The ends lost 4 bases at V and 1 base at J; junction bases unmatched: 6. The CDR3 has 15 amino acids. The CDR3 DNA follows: TGTGCCAGCAGCTCCGGCAGGGGGCCTTCCTACGAGCAGTACTTC. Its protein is CASSSGRGPSYEQYF.

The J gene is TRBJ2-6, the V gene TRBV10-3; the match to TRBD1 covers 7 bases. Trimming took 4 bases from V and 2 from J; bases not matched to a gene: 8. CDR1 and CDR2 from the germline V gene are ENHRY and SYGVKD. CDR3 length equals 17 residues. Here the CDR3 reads CAISGRGPQTGANVLTF. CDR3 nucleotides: TGTGCCATCAGTGGAAGGGGGCCTCAAACTGGGGCCAACGTCCTGACTTTC.

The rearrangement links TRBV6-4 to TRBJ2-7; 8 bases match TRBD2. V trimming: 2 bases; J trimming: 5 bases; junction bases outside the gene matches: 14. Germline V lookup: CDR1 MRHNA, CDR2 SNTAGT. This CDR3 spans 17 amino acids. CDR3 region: CASSDPLREGRRDEQYF. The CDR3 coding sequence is TGTGCCAGCAGTGACCCCCTCCGGGAGGGTAGACGGGACGAGCAGTACTTC.

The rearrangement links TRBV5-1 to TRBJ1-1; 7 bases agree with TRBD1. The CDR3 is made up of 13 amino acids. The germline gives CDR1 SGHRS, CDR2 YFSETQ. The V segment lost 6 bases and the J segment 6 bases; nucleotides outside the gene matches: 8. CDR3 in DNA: TGCGCCAGCAATGAGGGGGCGCGTTCTGAAGCTTTCTTT. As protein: CASNEGARSEAFF.